This TCR beta chain is from a study of blood T cell repertoires in COVID-19 (dated by TCRdb to the early 2020s). With regard to the full study: Samples covering the acute and convalescent phases of COVID-19 were provided by collaborators in the United States, Italy and Spain. Subjects who had been exposed to COVID-19, were actively infected with it, or had recovered from it provided the deeply sampled blood TCRbeta repertoires that made up the dataset. Nearly every sample came with metadata listing a de-identified subject ID, COVID-19 status, age in years and sex. HLA class I and class II types, where available, came from metadata supplied by the sample provider rather than from assay-based typing. The repertoires were released in a freely available public database intended as a resource for research on the immune response to SARS-CoV-2. The prospective study material was composed of cDNA or gDNA derived from T cells, B-cell-depleted T cells, or PBMCs. The samples were drawn from the first 160 participants of the ongoing ImmuneRACE study and from 950 to 1,500 subjects provided by 6 global collaborators. Study-wide conclusions, independent of this receptor: The amount of clinical and demographic metadata varied by source and participant and was provided uncurated.

For this clone: Its antigen remains undetermined. No per-base quality is available; no much larger clone lies one base away.

Collaborating institutions collected whole blood in K2EDTA tubes following their own protocols. For TCRbeta analysis, collaborator samples were shipped as frozen whole blood, as isolated PBMCs, or as DNA extracted from either sample type. TCRbeta CDR3 regions were amplified from genomic DNA using the immunoSEQ Assay, a bias-controlled multiplex PCR. On the study's bioinformatics: Nucleated cell counts per sample were estimated from amplification of reference gene primers within the assay. To quantify the absolute abundance of each unique TCRbeta CDR3 rearrangement, sequence reads were collapsed and filtered. For each sample, productive Simpson clonality was calculated by taking the square root of Simpson's diversity index across productive rearrangements. Drawn from immuneACCESS, this table holds only the in-frame rearrangements with V and J called that TCRdb kept. Clones are partly lost; checked studies trace under half to an unresolved V gene and leave the rest unexplained. The D gene and trimming were derived from the DNA, and the V and J assignments and clone size from that table. The sample data list under 80,000 clones, and about 80% of these were observed just once. The ten largest clones represent about 12% of the sample.

V ends up 4 bases short and J 0 bases short, with an unmatched junction base count of 7. The CDR3 covers 17 residues, taking in both the cysteine and the phenylalanine. The CDR3 DNA has 51 bases and is translated from base 1. CDR1 and CDR2 (SGHRS, YFSETQ) derive from the germline V gene. Material for sequencing was peripheral blood. The sequence was obtained from a human donor in a cohort sampled during active COVID-19. The rearrangement combines TRBV5-1 with TRBJ2-1; 10 middle bases align to TRBD2. For the CDR3, the sequence is CASSQSGTSASYNEQFF. In nucleotides, the sequence is TGCGCCAGCAGCCAATCCGGGACTAGCGCCTCCTACAATGAGCAGTTCTTC.